This T cell receptor (beta chain) was captured in a study of technical replicates of blood from a few donors. The CDR3 loop spans 16 amino acids. Trimming cost V 3 bases and J 0 bases, with 15 bases left between them. CDR1 is LNHDA, CDR2 SQIVND, per germline (reference sequence). Data came from immunoSEQ multiplex PCR; TCRdb stores just in-frame clones and leaves some out. Counted here are around 17,000 clones, roughly 91% occurring once; the ten biggest clones make up around 12%. The sequenced sample consisted of PBMCs. The sequence came from a human donor in good health. The J gene is TRBJ2-7, the V gene TRBV19, with a possible D match to TRBD2 (6 bases). CDR3 nucleotide sequence: TGTGCCAGTAGTATGGGGGAGATTAGCGGCTCCTACGAGCAGTACTTC. This codes for CASSMGEISGSYEQYF. Full variable domain (remainder filled in from reference TRBV19 and TRBJ2-7): DGGITQSPKYLFRKEGQNVTLSCEQNLNHDAMYWYRQDPGQGLRLIYYSQIVNDFQKGDIAEGYSVSREKKESFPLTVTSAQKNPTAFYLCASSMGEISGSYEQYFGPGTRLTVT.